Following are 16 T cell receptor beta chains from one sample sequenced in a study of blood T cell repertoires in COVID-19. Repertoires were generated with immunoSEQ multiplex PCR, while TCRdb's copy carries only in-frame clones and drops some. The data hold 100,000 to 150,000 clones, with approximately 81% observed a single time. The sequenced sample consisted of peripheral blood. All receptors come from a man aged 55 to 70 with acute or convalescent COVID-19.

This chain connects TRBV10-2 to TRBJ2-7; TRBD2 agrees at 7 bases. The germline V gene encodes CDR1 WSHSY and CDR2 SAAADI. This CDR3 is built from 12 residues. J lost 3 bases, V lost 8 bases, and 4 bases had no gene match. In DNA form, the CDR3 reads TGCGCCAGCGGGGACTATTTCTACGAGCAGTACTTC. It translates to CASGDYFYEQYF.

The V gene is TRBV24-1, the J gene TRBJ2-1; 10 nucleotides agree with TRBD2. Germline CDR1 KGHDR, CDR2 SFDVKD. The CDR3 runs 14 residues. The V segment lost 5 bases and the J segment 7 bases; nucleotides outside the gene matches: 4. CDR3 in DNA: TGTGCCACCAGTGTGCCTAGCGGGGGTAATGAGCAGTTCTTC. This encodes CATSVPSGGNEQFF.

The rearrangement links TRBV24-1 to TRBJ1-5, with D tentatively TRBD1 (6 bases). CDR1 and CDR2 from the germline V gene are KGHDR and SFDVKD. The CDR3 contains 16 residues. Trimming removed 10 bases from V and 0 bases from J, with 18 bases in between. CDR3 residues: CATARGPSGSNQPQHF. The CDR3 coding sequence is TGTGCCACTGCCAGGGGCCCTTCGGGTAGCAATCAGCCCCAGCATTTT.

This chain connects TRBV5-1 to TRBJ2-3; TRBD2 matches 7 bases. Trimming cost V 4 bases and J 4 bases; bases outside gene matches: 3. Germline lookup yields CDR1 SGHRS and CDR2 YFSETQ. CDR3 size: 13 residues. The CDR3 sequence: CASSMTSPDTQYF. The CDR3 coding sequence is TGCGCCAGCAGCATGACTAGCCCAGATACGCAGTATTTT.

In its sample, this clone was seen once. V is TRBV25-1 and J is TRBJ1-4, with D perhaps matching TRBD1 (6 bases). Per germline, CDR1 MGHDK and CDR2 SYGVNS. V was shortened by 7 bases and J by 5 bases, with 14 bases between the two germline ends. The CDR3 is 14 amino acids. The CDR3 sequence is CASTPQGINEKLFF. The CDR3 DNA is TGTGCCAGCACTCCCCAGGGGATAAATGAAAAACTGTTTTTT.

The chain combines TRBV14 with TRBJ1-4; TRBD1 matches at 8 bases. CDR1 and CDR2 (germline): SGHDN, FVKESK. This CDR3 spans 14 amino acids. V gave up 4 bases and J gave up 8 bases; unmatched junction bases: 6. The CDR3 DNA reads TGTGCCAGCAGCCGGACAGGGTTAGGGGAAAAACTGTTTTTT. This gives the protein CASSRTGLGEKLFF.

This rearrangement joins TRBV30 to TRBJ1-1, with 7 positions matching TRBD1. From germline, CDR1 is GTSNPN and CDR2 SVGIG (reference sequence). The CDR3 has 14 amino acids. V lost 4 bases and J lost 1; bases outside the gene matches: 6. DNA for the CDR3: TGTGCCTGGACCATAGACAGGGAGAACACTGAAGCTTTCTTT. Protein sequence: CAWTIDRENTEAFF.

The J gene is TRBJ1-1, the V gene TRBV19, with D maybe TRBD1 (5 bases). The CDR3 length is 15 residues. V lost 4 bases and J lost 5, with 17 bases in between. CDR1 and CDR2 (germline): LNHDA, SQIVND (reference sequence). CDR3 nucleotide sequence: TGTGCCAGTAGTAACCCCGGGGGAAGTAATACTGAAGCTTTCTTT. Its protein is CASSNPGGSNTEAFF.

The chain carries TRBV18 and TRBJ1-2; D uncertain. The CDR3 extends over 13 amino acids. Germline CDR1 reads KGHSH; CDR2 reads LQKENI. The ends were cut back, 3 bases at V and 2 bases at J, with 7 bases in the middle. This chain's CDR3 is CASSPAGNYGYTF. In nucleotides, the CDR3 is TGTGCCAGCTCACCGGCGGGGAACTATGGCTACACCTTC.

Points on this clone: Other DNA sequences from this sample encode an identical CDR3 as well. The genes are TRBV18 and TRBJ1-5, with D perhaps TRBD1 (5 bases). V was shortened by 0 bases and J by 2 bases, with 5 bases between the two germline ends. Germline V gives CDR1 KGHSH, CDR2 LQKENI. The CDR3 has 14 amino acids. Written as DNA, the CDR3 is TGTGCCAGCTCACCACCAGGGGGCAATCAGCCCCAGCATTTT. Translation: CASSPPGGNQPQHF.

The chain links TRBV6-2 or TRBV6-3 to TRBJ2-7; 9 bases map to TRBD1. The CDR3 covers 16 residues. V dropped 6 bases and J dropped 4; count of bases not matched to a gene: 13. Germline V CDR1 and CDR2: MNHEY, SVGEGT. CDR3 nucleotide sequence: TGTGCCAGCAGCTCCGGGACAGGGCTCATCCTATACGAGCAGTACTTC. Translation: CASSSGTGLILYEQYF.

The CDR3 protein is CASSFYRNSNQPQHF. CDR3 in DNA: TGTGCCAGCAGCTTTTACAGAAATAGCAATCAGCCCCAGCATTTT. V and J are TRBV5-8 and TRBJ1-5; the D is unclear. V lost 2 bases and J 0 bases, leaving 9 bases between the germline ends. The germline V gene encodes CDR1 SGHTS and CDR2 YDEGEE. CDR3 length equals 15 residues.

This chain joins TRBV6-5 and TRBJ1-5, with TRBD1 identical over 9 bases. Trimming at V came to 6 bases and at J to 2 bases, leaving 5 bases not matched to a gene. The CDR3 runs 15 residues. CDR1 MNHEY and CDR2 SVGAGI come from the germline V gene. The CDR3 DNA is TGTGCCAGCAGAAGGACAGGGGAAGGCAATCAGCCCCAGCATTTT. Translation gives CASRRTGEGNQPQHF.

The chain employs TRBV30 and TRBJ1-4; tentatively, D is TRBD1 (6 bases). The germline gives CDR1 GTSNPN, CDR2 SVGIG (reference sequence). V was trimmed by 2 bases and J by 8 bases, leaving 15 bases between them. The CDR3 is 14 residues long. CDR3 in amino acids: CAWSSTGLWEKLFF. CDR3 bases: TGTGCCTGGAGTTCTACAGGGCTTTGGGAAAAACTGTTTTTT.

There are a few counts of this clone. The chain has TRBV4-2 and TRBJ1-2, with D possibly TRBD1 on 5 matching bases. V shed 5 bases and J shed 3 bases, with 16 bases lying between them. CDR1 LGHNA and CDR2 YNFKEQ come from the germline V gene. CDR3 size: 15 residues. The CDR3 protein is CASSGSVRGDYGYTF. The CDR3 DNA reads TGTGCCAGCAGCGGATCTGTCCGGGGGGACTATGGCTACACCTTC.

This clone appeared a single time. This sequence joins TRBV30 and TRBJ2-7, with TRBD1 matching 8 bases. The germline gives CDR1 GTSNPN, CDR2 SVGIG (reference sequence). CDR3 length: 13 residues. Trimming took 3 bases from V and 3 from J; bases not matched to a gene: 4. CDR3 nucleotides: TGTGCCTGGAGAGACAGGGGACGCTACGAGCAGTACTTC. It translates to CAWRDRGRYEQYF.